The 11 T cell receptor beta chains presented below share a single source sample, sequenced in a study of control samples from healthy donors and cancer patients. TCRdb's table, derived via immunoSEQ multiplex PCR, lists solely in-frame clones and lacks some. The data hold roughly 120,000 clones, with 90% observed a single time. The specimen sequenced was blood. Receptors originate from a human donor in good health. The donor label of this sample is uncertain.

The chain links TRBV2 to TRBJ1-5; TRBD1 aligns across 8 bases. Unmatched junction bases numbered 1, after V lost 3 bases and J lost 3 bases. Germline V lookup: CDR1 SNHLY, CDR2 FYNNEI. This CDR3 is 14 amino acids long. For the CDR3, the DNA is TGTGCCAGCAGTGAGACAGGGGTCAATCAGCCCCAGCATTTT. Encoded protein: CASSETGVNQPQHF.

CDR3 nucleotide sequence: TGTGCCAGCACCCAAGCCGGGACACATATCTACGAGCAGTACTTC. As protein: CASTQAGTHIYEQYF. This chain uses TRBV28 with TRBJ2-7; tentative D call: TRBD1 (6 bases). V was shortened by 7 bases and J by 3 bases, with 19 bases between the two germline ends. The CDR3 covers 15 residues. CDR1 and CDR2 from the germline V gene are MDHEN and SYDVKM.

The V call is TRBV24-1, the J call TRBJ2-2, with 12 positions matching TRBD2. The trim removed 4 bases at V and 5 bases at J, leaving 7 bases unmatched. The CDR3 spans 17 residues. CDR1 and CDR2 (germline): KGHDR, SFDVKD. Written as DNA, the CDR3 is TGTGCCACCAGTGACGGGCTAGCGGGGGGGCTGACCGGGGAGCTGTTTTTT. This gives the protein CATSDGLAGGLTGELFF.

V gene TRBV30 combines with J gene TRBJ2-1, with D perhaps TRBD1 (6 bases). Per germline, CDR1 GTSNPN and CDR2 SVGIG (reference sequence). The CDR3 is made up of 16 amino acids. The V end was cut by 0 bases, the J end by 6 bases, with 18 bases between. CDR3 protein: CAWSVPWGRGSNEQFF. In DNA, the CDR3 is TGTGCCTGGAGTGTCCCGTGGGGCAGGGGAAGCAATGAGCAGTTCTTC.

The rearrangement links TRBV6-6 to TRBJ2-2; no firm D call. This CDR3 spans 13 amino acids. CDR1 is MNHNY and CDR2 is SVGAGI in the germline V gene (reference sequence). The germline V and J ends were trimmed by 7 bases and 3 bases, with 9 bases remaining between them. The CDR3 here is CASIFGDTGELFF. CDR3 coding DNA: TGTGCCAGCATTTTTGGGGACACCGGGGAGCTGTTTTTT.

The CDR3 sequence is CAWSAQAPYSNQPQHF. For the CDR3, the DNA is TGTGCCTGGAGTGCACAGGCCCCTTATAGCAATCAGCCCCAGCATTTT. The chain uses TRBV30 and TRBJ1-5; maybe TRBD1 (5 bases). Trimming stripped 1 base from V and 0 bases from J, with 13 bases between. The CDR3 loop spans 16 amino acids. Germline-derived CDR1 and CDR2 are GTSNPN and SVGIG (reference sequence).

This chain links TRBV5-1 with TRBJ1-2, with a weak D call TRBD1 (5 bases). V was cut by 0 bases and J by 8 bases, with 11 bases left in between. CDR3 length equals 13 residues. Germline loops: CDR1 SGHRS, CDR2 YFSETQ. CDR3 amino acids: CASSLGQGGGYTF. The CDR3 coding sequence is TGCGCCAGCAGCTTGGGGCAGGGCGGCGGCTACACCTTC.

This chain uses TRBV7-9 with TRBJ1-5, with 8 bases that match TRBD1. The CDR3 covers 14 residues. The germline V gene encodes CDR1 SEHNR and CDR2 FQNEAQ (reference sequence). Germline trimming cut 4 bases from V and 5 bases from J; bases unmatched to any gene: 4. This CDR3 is CASSYGQGDQPQHF. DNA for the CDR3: TGTGCCAGCAGCTATGGACAGGGTGATCAGCCCCAGCATTTT.

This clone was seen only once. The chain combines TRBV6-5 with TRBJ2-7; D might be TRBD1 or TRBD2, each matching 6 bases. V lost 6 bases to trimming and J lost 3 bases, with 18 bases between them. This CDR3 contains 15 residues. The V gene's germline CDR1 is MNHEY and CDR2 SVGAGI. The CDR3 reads CASSNREVGFYEQYF. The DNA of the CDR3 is TGTGCCAGCAGCAACAGGGAGGTGGGTTTCTACGAGCAGTACTTC.

The CDR3 DNA reads TGTGCCAGCAGTGGACGACACGGATACTCTGGAAACACCATATATTTT. Protein product: CASSGRHGYSGNTIYF. The chain links TRBV25-1 to TRBJ1-3, with no clear D. Germline V gene data show CDR1 as MGHDK and CDR2 as SYGVNS. V gave up 4 bases and J gave up 0 bases, with 13 bases separating them. The CDR3 runs 16 residues. Complete variable domain (other parts from reference TRBV25-1 and TRBJ1-3): EADIYQTPRYLVIGTGKKITLECSQTMGHDKMYWYQQDPGMELHLIHYSYGVNSTEKGDLSSESTVSRIRTEHFPLTLESARPSHTSQYLCASSGRHGYSGNTIYFGEGSWLTVV.

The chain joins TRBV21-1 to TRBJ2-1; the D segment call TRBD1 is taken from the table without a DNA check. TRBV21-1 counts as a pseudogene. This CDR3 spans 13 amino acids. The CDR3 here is CASSSRPGYEQFF. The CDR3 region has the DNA TGTGCCAGCAGCTCTCGGCCAGGTTATGAGCAGTTCTTC.